These 3 T cell receptor beta chains share one sample of origin, sequenced in a study of radiotherapy plus CTLA-4 blockade in lung cancer. Data came from immunoSEQ multiplex PCR; TCRdb stores just in-frame clones and leaves some out. This table holds about 95,000 clones, roughly 85% found once. The specimen was peripheral blood, collected from a patient treated with radiotherapy plus ipilimumab. All receptors come from a human donor with non-small cell lung cancer who had stable disease on radiotherapy plus ipilimumab.

The J gene is TRBJ1-2, the V gene TRBV2; TRBD1 matches at 8 bases. From germline, CDR1 is SNHLY and CDR2 FYNNEI. This CDR3 region has 13 residues. The junction had 8 bases not matched to a gene; V was cut back by 6 bases and J by 8 bases. The CDR3 loop is CASSGQGVVGYTF. CDR3 DNA sequence: TGTGCCAGCAGCGGACAGGGAGTCGTGGGCTACACCTTC.

The chain recombines TRBV28 with TRBJ2-2; weak D call: TRBD2 (6 bases). Germline V CDR1 and CDR2: MDHEN, SYDVKM. Between the trimmed V and J ends, which lost 1 base and 7 bases, there was a span of 13 bases. This CDR3 spans 15 amino acids. CDR3 residues: CASSLFFREVGELFF. Written as DNA, the CDR3 is TGTGCCAGCAGTTTATTTTTCAGGGAGGTCGGGGAGCTGTTTTTT.

The chain combines TRBV27 with TRBJ2-7, with 10 bases aligning to TRBD2. Germline values: CDR1 MNHEY, CDR2 SMNVEV (reference sequence). The CDR3 spans 14 residues. J was trimmed by 3 bases and V by 6 bases; bases with no gene match: 5. CDR3 sequence reads: CASSPSGSIYEQYF. CDR3 in DNA: TGTGCCAGCAGCCCTAGCGGGAGTATCTACGAGCAGTACTTC.